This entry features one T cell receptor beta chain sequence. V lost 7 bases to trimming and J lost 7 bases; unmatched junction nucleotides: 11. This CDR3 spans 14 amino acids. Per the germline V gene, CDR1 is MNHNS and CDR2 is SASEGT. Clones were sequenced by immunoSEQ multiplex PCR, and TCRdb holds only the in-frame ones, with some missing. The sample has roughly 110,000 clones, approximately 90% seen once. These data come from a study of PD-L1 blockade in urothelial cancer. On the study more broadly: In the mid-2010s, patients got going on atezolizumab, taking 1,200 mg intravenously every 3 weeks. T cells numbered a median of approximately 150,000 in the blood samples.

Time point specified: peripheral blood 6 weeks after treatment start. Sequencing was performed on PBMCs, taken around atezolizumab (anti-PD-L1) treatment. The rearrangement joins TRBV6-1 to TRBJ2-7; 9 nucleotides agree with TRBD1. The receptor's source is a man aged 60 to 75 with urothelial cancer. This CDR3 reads CASNGDRVLGEQYF. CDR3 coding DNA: TGTGCCAGCAATGGGGACAGGGTATTGGGGGAGCAGTACTTC.